This TCR beta chain stems from a study of spatial heterogeneity in lung cancer. The overall study: Alpha-chain detections were consistently fewer than beta-chain detections among the sequences. Mean representation of each unique TCR and UMI combination in the raw reads exceeded 9.5 occurrences.

This clonotype was observed at least ten times. This CDR3 is 15 amino acids long. Germline trimming cut 5 bases from V and 2 bases from J; bases unmatched to any gene: 7. Germline lookup yields CDR1 MNHEY and CDR2 SVGEGT. In the library, each TCR cDNA molecule bore its own unique molecular identifier. In TCRdb, the 5' RACE reads were re-called with MiXCR into one record per CDR3 protein. The table includes about 6,100 distinct CDR3 sequences, under 15% detected once. Time point indicated: sample taken at primary tumor resection. Unsorted whole RNA samples from tumor, nontumor lung or frozen PBMC were sequenced. Samples were obtained from approximately 76 donors, all untreated early-stage non-small cell lung cancer patients.

The V call is TRBV6-2 or TRBV6-3, the J call TRBJ2-3; 7 bases are shared with TRBD2. The source was normal lung tissue next to the tumor, collected at surgery. The sequence was obtained from a male donor with early-stage non-small cell lung cancer. The chain's CDR3 is CASSQTSEATDTQYF. Written as DNA, the CDR3 is TGTGCCAGCAGTCAAACTAGCGAGGCCACAGATACGCAGTATTTT.